Reported below is one T cell receptor beta chain. Its antigen remains unidentified. With 2 bases removed from V and 6 bases from J, the gap between germline ends came to 15 bases. The CDR3 extends over 14 amino acids. Germline CDR1 SGHRS, CDR2 YFSETQ. The entry originates in a study of cytomegalovirus exposure and HLA in healthy donors. Study-wide findings and caveats: TCR beta V- and J-gene trimming was later associated with a missense DCLRE1C variant. A later analysis found TCR association rates differed by HLA locus, highest for DRB1 and lowest for HLA-C.

Researchers ran the PCR with 60 Vbeta and 13 Jbeta primers. Repertoires were generated with immunoSEQ multiplex PCR, while TCRdb's copy carries only in-frame clones and drops some. The sample records about 120,000 clones, around 78% being singletons. The rearrangement links TRBV5-1 to TRBJ2-7; D possibly corresponds to TRBD1 (5 bases). The receptor's source is a woman aged 25 to 39 in good health and CMV-seropositive. The material sequenced was PBMCs. The CDR3 DNA follows: TGCGCCAGCAGCTTCGACAGAAGGGTTTCCGAGCAGTACTTC. Its protein is CASSFDRRVSEQYF.